This T cell receptor beta chain was identified during a study of T cell repertoires in cytomegalovirus infection (dated by TCRdb to between 2018 and 2020). Some background on the complete study: Peptide stimulations targeted recently identified HLA-C-restricted CMV epitopes, whose presentation resists viral immunomodulation, together with well-studied HLA-B-restricted epitopes. Donor HLA type was relevant to the analysis, because carriage of CMV infection together with the matching HLA type was indicated by public TCR beta signatures. The research as a whole found: The ex vivo response was dominated by HLA-C-restricted CMV-specific TCR beta clonotypes, which also provided the single most frequent clonotype in two of eight donors. Cumulative frequency of public TCR beta family members discriminated carriers of CMV infection plus the relevant HLA type in this cohort and an independent 352-donor cohort.

The label giving this sample's treatment or condition can be read as: in vitro stimulation with specific CMV peptide epitopes to enrich CMV-specific T cells. Sequenced on an Illumina HiSeq 1500. TCRdb passed the public sequencing reads through fastp at Q25 and MiXCR, retaining productive beta sequences. Rows merge per CDR3 protein into single entries with the most common DNA and genes. This sample has 110,000 or so distinct CDR3 sequences in its table, and about 30% of those were observed once. The top ten clonotypes cover 40% to 45% of the sample. In regard to this clonotype: It lacks a known antigen. No per-base quality is available; no much larger clone lies one base away.

The CDR3 goes from the cysteine to the phenylalanine over 16 residues. Only CDR3 DNA remains: 48 bases, in frame from the first base. V loses 1 base, J loses 2 bases, and the germline ends lie 12 bases apart. CDR1 and CDR2 are drawn from the germline V gene: LGHNA, YNFKEQ. Rearrangement joined TRBV4-2 to TRBJ1-5; the D gene is perhaps TRBD1, on 5 matching bases. The source is a human donor in good health (CMV status not recorded). Some clones in this sample may be carry-over from other donors' samples. Sequences were derived from CD8+ T cells from cultured PBMCs, sampled from culture after CMV antigen stimulation. CDR3 loop: CASSQVGGMGNQPQHF. The sequenced DNA: TGTGCCAGCAGCCAAGTTGGGGGTATGGGCAATCAGCCCCAGCATTTT.